This T cell receptor (beta chain) originates from a study of blood T cell repertoires in COVID-19. Study summary: COVID-19 samples, acute and convalescent, were from the United States, Italy and Spain.

Assignment of participants to cohorts was predicated upon participant-reported clinical history. The CDR3 runs to 16 residues. The junction had 8 bases not matched to a gene; V was cut back by 5 bases and J by 3 bases. Germline-derived CDR1 and CDR2 are LNHDA and SQIVND (reference sequence). Clones were read by immunoSEQ multiplex PCR, and TCRdb kept only the in-frame ones, dropping some. This table has 300,000 to 400,000 clones, more than 75% appearing once. This clonotype was sampled from a woman in her 30s with acute COVID-19. The J gene is TRBJ2-1, the V gene TRBV19; TRBD1 matches 9 bases. Material for sequencing was PBMCs or T cells enriched from blood (not recorded which). CDR3 sequence: CASSPQDRGVYNEQFF. The CDR3 nucleotides are TGTGCCAGTAGTCCCCAAGACAGGGGGGTCTACAATGAGCAGTTCTTC.